The sequence of this TCR beta chain was determined in a study of control samples from healthy donors and cancer patients. TCRdb's copy holds only in-frame clones and misses some; the assay was immunoSEQ multiplex PCR. The sample consists of around 110,000 clones, 75% to 90% of them appearing once. Germline V gene lookup returns CDR1 SGHRS and CDR2 YFSETQ. The CDR3 sequence is 15 residues long. The germline V and J ends were trimmed by 0 bases and 5 bases, with 11 bases remaining between them. This TCR derives from a woman between 50 and 59 years old with colorectal cancer. The sequenced material came from PBMCs. The rearrangement links TRBV5-1 to TRBJ2-2; D unclear. The CDR3 DNA reads TGCGCCAGCAGCTTGGGTTGGCAGGAGACCGGGGAGCTGTTTTTT. Translation: CASSLGWQETGELFF.